This T cell receptor beta chain was retrieved from a study of blood T cell repertoires in COVID-19. In germline, CDR1 is MNHEY, CDR2 SVGEGT. The V end lost 6 bases, the J end lost 4 bases, and 13 bases lay between the germline ends. This CDR3 is built from 15 residues. Profiled with immunoSEQ multiplex PCR; TCRdb holds only in-frame clones, not every one. This sample has about 280,000 clones, with 85% to 90% found just once. The chain employs TRBV6-2 or TRBV6-3 and TRBJ2-6; a possible D gene is TRBD2 (5 bases). The sequenced sample was peripheral blood. This sequence originates from a human donor in a cohort sampled during active COVID-19. The CDR3 DNA sequence: TGTGCCAGCAGCTCGGGATCCTCGGGGGCCAACGTCCTGACTTTC. This encodes CASSSGSSGANVLTF.